The sequence of this TCR beta chain was determined in a study of cytomegalovirus exposure and HLA in healthy donors (dated by TCRdb to about 2017). About the investigation overall: In an earlier analysis of 550 to 750 of the donors, 276 Gb of sequence data and 117 million unique TCR beta sequences from about 179 million T cells were reported. An early release covering around 630 HLA-typed donors comprised approximately 300 gigabases of sequencing data and 85 million or so unique TCR sequences. Of the roughly 400 genotyped donors, approximately 80% fell in the genetic ancestry cluster associated with self-reported Caucasian donors. The study aimed to test whether cataloging public T cell receptors could reveal signatures of past pathogen exposure. The study used immunosequencing to profile the T cell repertoires of under 700 subjects and linked those repertoires to cytomegalovirus serostatus. Along with the roughly 700-subject first cohort, a separate validation cohort of over a hundred different subjects was used. To predict cytomegalovirus infection status, the study combined high-throughput TCR immunosequencing, statistical association of individual TCRs with disease status, and machine learning. In a later analysis, previously published TCR beta repertoires from 550 to 700 donors were re-analyzed and high-resolution HLA genotyping was added so that TCR occurrence patterns could be studied. Rather than drawing on any new phenotypic data, the later analysis identified candidate immune exposures from TCR beta sequences and the way those sequences occurred across donors. An earlier analysis of 500 to 650 of the donors applied high-throughput TCR beta sequencing to assess whether each TCR beta V gene segment acted as functional or pseudogenic. Donor age, sex, ethnicity and CMV serostatus were collected together with the repertoire data. A later genetic analysis used genome-wide SNP genotypes for about three fifths of the 666 donors, treating that subset as a discovery cohort. All discovery cohort repertoires had been generated using a single sequencing platform. Both class I and class II loci were covered by HLA typing, at four-digit resolution. The number of typed donors differed by locus: about 620-640 for A, B, C, DRB1 and DQB1; approximately 540 for DQA1; approximately 600 for DPA1; and about 470 for DPB1. About 5 DR-DQ haplotypes were handled as single units for association and clustering, since linkage in the cohort was strong. Among about 400 genotyped donors of the cohort, an average of around 250,000 unique TCR beta nucleotide sequences was sequenced per donor, of which roughly 18% were non-productive. What the research found in general, with its limitations: The authors suggested that the approach could potentially be generalized to other disease states and immunological phenotypes. Correlated functional status among segregating V segments might reflect linkage disequilibrium, but an unknown experimental factor could not be ruled out. A later genetic analysis reported fewer N-insertions in productive TCRs among donors in an Asian-associated ancestry cluster than the roughly 650-donor mean. A total of 150 to 200 TCR beta chains were listed by the study as associated with cytomegalovirus. According to a later analysis, parvovirus B19, influenza, CMV and Epstein-Barr virus appeared linked to several top co-occurrence clusters. Presence/absence analyses assumed roughly uniform sequencing depth across donors, an assumption that may not hold. In an earlier analysis of a few hundred of the donors, most TCR beta V segments were observed in productive rearrangements about 90% or about 30% of the time, broadly matching IMGT annotations. A further reported finding was that TCR beta sequences accurately predicted the HLA-A and HLA-B alleles for most subjects in the first cohort. Because some donors lacked HLA typing at each locus, the association tests relied only on the typed subset. A few of the identified cytomegalovirus-associated TCR beta chains were confirmed in vitro to be specific for cytomegalovirus antigens. A later analysis associated about 17,000 TCR beta sequences with specific HLA alleles at a false discovery rate of 0.05. The classifier was reported to diagnose cytomegalovirus status with high specificity and sensitivity in both the original cohort and the validation cohort. Most TCR sequences were observed very rarely across donors, whereas some public TCRs were present in many individuals. The sequencing pipeline was judged likely to have produced a cluster of highly shared sequence variants as a technical artifact. In a later analysis, TCR association rates were found to vary across HLA loci, with the most associated TCRs seen for DRB1 alleles and the fewest for HLA-C alleles. CMV serostatus was the only immune exposure information available for the cohort. In a later analysis, HLA-associated TCR beta chains showed more clonal expansion and lower generation probabilities than non-associated chains that were equally common. This cohort had only TCR beta chains sequenced, and the lack of alpha or paired-chain data limited which features could be detected. Strong co-occurrence of HLA alleles, especially DR and DQ, made assigning TCR associations to individual alleles difficult. A later analysis found that most CMV-associated TCR beta chains appeared HLA-restricted, with HLA associations seemingly driven largely by CMV exposure. V-gene and J-gene trimming of TCR beta chains was associated with a missense DCLRE1C variant in a later genetic analysis, and the association was replicated in an independent cohort. The earlier analysis of 587 of the donors excluded approximately 17 rarely observed V segments, including chromosome 9 orphons, because counts were too low. Some IMGT-functional V segments, including TRBV6-2 and TRBV6-3, could not be distinguished by the 87-base-pair reads and were therefore excluded.

Library prep was done by the immunoSEQ multiplex PCR assay. For the multiplex PCR, a mixture combining 60 forward primers for TCR Vbeta segments and 13 reverse primers for TCR Jbeta segments was used. The CDR3 region of rearranged TCR beta genes was amplified from genomic DNA by a multiplex PCR assay. On the Illumina HiSeq System, the amplified TCR beta libraries were sequenced as 87-base-pair reads. Regarding the original processing steps: A later analysis tallied tens of millions of unique TCR beta chains across the 650 to 750 repertoires, and about 10 million of those chains were shared by two or more donors. Raw reads were error-corrected and collapsed into unique sequences by a nearest-neighbor algorithm in which closely related sequences were merged to remove PCR and sequencing errors. Alignment of CDR3 sequences to IMGT reference sequences was used to assign V, D and J gene segments. For a sequence to be retained, a match of at least six nucleotides was required to both a V gene segment and a J gene segment. A rearrangement was called productive if the CDR3 had no stop codons and remained in frame with V and J, and every other rearrangement was called non-productive. CDR3 was defined by IMGT convention, running from the second conserved V-encoded cysteine to the conserved J-encoded phenylalanine. The earlier analysis of about 590 of the donors excluded sequences that lacked an unambiguous match to a single V gene segment. An earlier analysis of several hundred of the donors called V segments functional above 56.7% productive rearrangements and segregating when the between-donor standard deviation exceeded 5%. A statistical classification framework was built to diagnose cytomegalovirus status from the catalog of TCR beta chain sequences. In a later analysis, TCR nucleotide sequences were compared against IMGT/GENE-DB human TR gene sequences so that V and J genes could be assigned. Using the TCRdist pipeline, a later analysis assigned CDR3 sequences along with most-parsimonious VDJ recombination scenarios. In a later analysis, each TCR beta chain was defined by its CDR3 amino acid sequence together with its V-gene family, and reads lacking a unique V-gene family were excluded. To address suspected cross-contamination and a sequencing artifact, a later analysis removed roughly 580 highly shared, low-generation-probability nucleotide sequences. In a later analysis, a clonal expansion index was calculated for each public chain from normalized within-repertoire ranks of inferred template counts. In a later analysis, generation probabilities were computed with a VDJ recombination model fitted to out-of-frame rearrangements, and the resulting probabilities were checked against IGoR. Hypergeometric tests were used in a later analysis to score TCR-TCR, TCR-HLA and TCR-CMV co-occurrence, with a repertoire-size bias correction applied to the TCR pairs. In a later analysis, false discovery rates were estimated by permuting HLA or CMV assignments 20 times. In a later analysis, co-occurring TCRs were grouped using DBSCAN, and TCRdist sequence similarity was added for clustering within HLA-allele-positive subsets. Repertoires with fewer than 30,000 or more than 120,000 public chains, plus five repertoires with anomalous nucleotide sharing, were excluded from co-occurrence clustering. TCRdb limited this immuneACCESS table to in-frame rearrangements with V and J called. A share of clones is missing; checked studies link under half to unresolved V genes, and the rest is unexplained. The V and J calls and the clone size are those of that table, but D and trimming were determined from the DNA. The sample has 180,000 or so clones on record, under 90% of them singletons. The ten biggest clones cover 0.098% of the sample.

In total, 600 or so healthy bone marrow donors made up the cohort. All cohort members were sampled while nominally healthy, although unrecorded immune exposures were likely present. The donor was CMV seronegative and was included in the group of about 350 seronegative cohort members. A peripheral blood sample was collected from each donor, and TCR beta sequencing was performed on peripheral blood mononuclear cells. The Qiagen DNeasy Blood Extraction Kit was used to extract genomic DNA from the blood cell samples. From the cysteine through the phenylalanine, the CDR3 covers 15 amino acids. The CDR3 DNA has 45 bases and is translated from base 1. Relative to germline, V is missing 0 bases and J is missing 11 bases, with 10 bases of the junction outside any gene match. Sequences LGHNA (CDR1) and YNFKEQ (CDR2) are obtained from the germline V gene. As for this clone: What this receptor recognizes is not known. Base qualities were left out, and no much larger clone turns up one base away.

This TCR was recovered from a boy younger than 10 in good health and CMV-seronegative. The sequence joins TRBV4-2 to TRBJ2-1, with TRBD1 identical over 7 junction bases. The sequenced sample was PBMCs. The nucleotide sequence reads as follows: TGTGCCAGCAGCCAAGATCTCCGACAGGGTCCAAAGCAGTTCTTC. It translates to CASSQDLRQGPKQFF.